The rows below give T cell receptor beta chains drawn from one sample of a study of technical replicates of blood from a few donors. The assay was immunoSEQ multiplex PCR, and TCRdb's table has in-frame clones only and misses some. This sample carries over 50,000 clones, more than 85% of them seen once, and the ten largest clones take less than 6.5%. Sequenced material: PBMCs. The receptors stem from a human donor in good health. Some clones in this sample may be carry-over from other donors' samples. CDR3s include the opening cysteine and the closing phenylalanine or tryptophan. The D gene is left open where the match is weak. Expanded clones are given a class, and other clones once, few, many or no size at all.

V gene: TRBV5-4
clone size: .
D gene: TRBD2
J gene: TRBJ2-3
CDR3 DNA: TGTGCCAGCAGCACCGGGGCTAGCGGTTCGACAGATACGCAGTATTTT
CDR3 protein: CASSTGASGSTDTQYF

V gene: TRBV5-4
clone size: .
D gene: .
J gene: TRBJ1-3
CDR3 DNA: TGTGCCAGCAGCTCCCCAGGGAAATCTGGAAACACCATATATTTT
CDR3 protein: CASSSPGKSGNTIYF

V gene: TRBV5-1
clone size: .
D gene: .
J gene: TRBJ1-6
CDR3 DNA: TGCGCCAGCAGCTTGGGACAAGCCGATTCACCCCTCCACTTT
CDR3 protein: CASSLGQADSPLHF

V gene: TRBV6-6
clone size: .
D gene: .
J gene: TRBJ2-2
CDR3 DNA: TGTGCCAGCAGTCCCGGTGTCGGGGAGCTGTTTTTT
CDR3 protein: CASSPGVGELFF

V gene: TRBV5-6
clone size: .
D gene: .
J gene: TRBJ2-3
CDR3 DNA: TGTGCCAGCAGCCGTACTAGTGCAGATACGCAGTATTTT
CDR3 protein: CASSRTSADTQYF

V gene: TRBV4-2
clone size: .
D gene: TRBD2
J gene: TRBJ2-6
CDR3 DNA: TGTGCCAGCAGCCAAGAAGGGGGACTAGCCCCTGGGGCCAACGTCCTGACTTTC
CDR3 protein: CASSQEGGLAPGANVLTF

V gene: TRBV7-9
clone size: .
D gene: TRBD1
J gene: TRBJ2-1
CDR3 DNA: TGTGCCAGCAGCTTAGACAGGGGGCTTTACAATGAGCAGTTCTTC
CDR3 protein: CASSLDRGLYNEQFF

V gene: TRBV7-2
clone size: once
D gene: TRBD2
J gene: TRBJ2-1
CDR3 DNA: TGTGCCAGCAGCTACCTAGGCGGGGGGGCCTCCAATGAGCAGTTCTTC
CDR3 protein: CASSYLGGGASNEQFF

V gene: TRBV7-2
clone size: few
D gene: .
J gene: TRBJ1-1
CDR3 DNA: TGTGCCAGCAGCTTATTACCACCGGGATCGAACACTGAAGCTTTCTTT
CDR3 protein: CASSLLPPGSNTEAFF

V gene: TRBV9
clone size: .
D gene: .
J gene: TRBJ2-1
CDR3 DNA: TGTGCCAGCAGCGGCGCCTCCTACAATGAGCAGTTCTTC
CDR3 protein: CASSGASYNEQFF

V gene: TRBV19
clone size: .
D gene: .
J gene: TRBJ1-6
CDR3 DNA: TGTGCCAGTAGTAGTTCCGCACAGGATAATTCACCCCTCCACTTT
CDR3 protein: CASSSSAQDNSPLHF

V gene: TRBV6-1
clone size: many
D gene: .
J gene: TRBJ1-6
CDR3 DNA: TGTGCCAGCAGTGAAGGGGCTGTCGGGGCACCCCTCCACTTT
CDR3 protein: CASSEGAVGAPLHF

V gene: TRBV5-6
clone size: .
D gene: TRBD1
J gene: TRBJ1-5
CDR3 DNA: TGTGCCAGCAGCTCCAGGGGGTTCCAGAGAGGACAGCCCCAGCATTTT
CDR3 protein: CASSSRGFQRGQPQHF

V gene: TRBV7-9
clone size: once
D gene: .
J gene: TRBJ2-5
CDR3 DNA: TGTGCCAGCAGCCCCTCGACTTCCTCCGGGACCCAGTACTTC
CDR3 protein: CASSPSTSSGTQYF

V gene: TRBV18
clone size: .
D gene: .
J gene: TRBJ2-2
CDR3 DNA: TGTGCCAGCGCTTTCGGTGGGGAGCTGTTTTTT
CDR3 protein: CASAFGGELFF

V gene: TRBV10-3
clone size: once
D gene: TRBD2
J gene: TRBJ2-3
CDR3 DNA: TGTGCCATCAGTGAGTGGGCGGGGGGCCTCGATACGCAGTATTTT
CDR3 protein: CAISEWAGGLDTQYF

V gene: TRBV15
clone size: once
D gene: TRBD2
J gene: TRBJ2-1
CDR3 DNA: TGTGCCACCAGCGGACCACTAGCGACCTTCGGCGATGAGCAGTTCTTC
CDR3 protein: CATSGPLATFGDEQFF

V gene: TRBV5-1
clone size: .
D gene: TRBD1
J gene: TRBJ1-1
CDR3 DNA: TGCGCCAGCAGCTCCCATCCCCCGGGACAGCTTAACACTGAAGCTTTCTTT
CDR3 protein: CASSSHPPGQLNTEAFF

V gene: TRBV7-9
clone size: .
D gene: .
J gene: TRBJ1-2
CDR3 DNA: TGTGCCAGCAGCGGACAGACGGATGGCTACACCTTC
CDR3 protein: CASSGQTDGYTF

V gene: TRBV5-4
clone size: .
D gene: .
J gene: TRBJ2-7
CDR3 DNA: TGTGCCAGCAGTACCCCGCGTTACGGGACTGTCCCCGAGCAGTACTTC
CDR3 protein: CASSTPRYGTVPEQYF

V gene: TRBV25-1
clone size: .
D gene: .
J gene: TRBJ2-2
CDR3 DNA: TGTGCCAGCAGTGATAGGGGGAACACCGGGGAGCTGTTTTTT
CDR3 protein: CASSDRGNTGELFF

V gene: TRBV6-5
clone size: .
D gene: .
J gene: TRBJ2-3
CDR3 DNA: TGTGCCAGCAGCCAGGGTGGCGCTAGCACAGATACGCAGTATTTT
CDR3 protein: CASSQGGASTDTQYF

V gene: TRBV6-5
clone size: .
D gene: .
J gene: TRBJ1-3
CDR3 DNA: TGTGCCAGCAGTCCCGGGACTACGGGAAACACCATATATTTT
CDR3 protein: CASSPGTTGNTIYF

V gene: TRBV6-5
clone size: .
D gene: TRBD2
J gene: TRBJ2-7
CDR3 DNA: TGTGCCAGCAGTTACAGTAGCGGGGGACTCTCCTACGAGCAGTACTTC
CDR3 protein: CASSYSSGGLSYEQYF

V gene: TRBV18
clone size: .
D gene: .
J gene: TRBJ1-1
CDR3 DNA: TGTGCCAGCTCACCATTTATCGTTGGGGGCACCGACACTGAAGCTTTCTTT
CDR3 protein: CASSPFIVGGTDTEAFF

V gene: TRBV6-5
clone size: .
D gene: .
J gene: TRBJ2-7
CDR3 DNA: TGTGCCAGCAGTTATGGACAGCCCTACGAGCAGTACTTC
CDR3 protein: CASSYGQPYEQYF

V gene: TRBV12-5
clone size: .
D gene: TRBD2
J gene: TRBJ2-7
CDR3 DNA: TGTGCTAGTGGTTTGTCCGGACTAGTGAGTGAGCAGTACTTC
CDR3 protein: CASGLSGLVSEQYF

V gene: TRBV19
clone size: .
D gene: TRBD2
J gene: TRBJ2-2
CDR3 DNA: TGTGCCAGTAGTATGAGGACTAGCGGGGGGAAAGGCACCGGGGAGCTGTTTTTT
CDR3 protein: CASSMRTSGGKGTGELFF

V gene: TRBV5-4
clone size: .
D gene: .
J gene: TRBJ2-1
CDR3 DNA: TGTGCCAGCAGCCCGCCGGGAGTCACCTACAATGAGCAGTTCTTC
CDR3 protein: CASSPPGVTYNEQFF

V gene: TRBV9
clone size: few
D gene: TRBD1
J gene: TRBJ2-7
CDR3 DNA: TGTGCCAGCAGCGTATCGGGACAGGGGTACGAGCAGTACTTC
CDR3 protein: CASSVSGQGYEQYF

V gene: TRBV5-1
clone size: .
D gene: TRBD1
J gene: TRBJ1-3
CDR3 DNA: TGCGCCAGCAGCTTGGAGGGGGCGAACACCATATATTTT
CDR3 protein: CASSLEGANTIYF

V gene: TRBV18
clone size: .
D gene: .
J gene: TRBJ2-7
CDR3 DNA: TGTGCCAGCTCACCCTCGGACTTTTACGAGCAGTACTTC
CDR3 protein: CASSPSDFYEQYF

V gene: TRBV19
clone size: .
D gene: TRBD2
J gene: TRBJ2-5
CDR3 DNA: TGTGCCAGTAGGGGGGGGACTAGCGGGAGAGAAGAGACCCAGTACTTC
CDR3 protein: CASRGGTSGREETQYF

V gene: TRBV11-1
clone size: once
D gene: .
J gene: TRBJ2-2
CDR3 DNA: TGTGCCAGCAGCTTAGGCGGGGCGAGGACCGGGGAGCTGTTTTTT
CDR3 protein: CASSLGGARTGELFF

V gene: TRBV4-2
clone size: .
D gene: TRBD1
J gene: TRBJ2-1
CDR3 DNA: TGTGCCAGCAGCCAAACGGGGTCGGGACAGGGGAACCATGAGCAGTTCTTC
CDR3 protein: CASSQTGSGQGNHEQFF

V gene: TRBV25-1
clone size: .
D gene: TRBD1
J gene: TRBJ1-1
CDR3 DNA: TGTGCCAGCAGCGCCTCCGGGACAGGCACTGAAGCTTTCTTT
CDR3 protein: CASSASGTGTEAFF

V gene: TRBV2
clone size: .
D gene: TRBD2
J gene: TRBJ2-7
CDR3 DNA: TGTGCCAGCAGGATGGGTAGCGGGGGGCAGCAGTACTTC
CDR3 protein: CASRMGSGGQQYF

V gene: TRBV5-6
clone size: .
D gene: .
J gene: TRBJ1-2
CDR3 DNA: TGTGCCAGCAGACCGACAGCCAACTATGGCTACACCTTC
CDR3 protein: CASRPTANYGYTF

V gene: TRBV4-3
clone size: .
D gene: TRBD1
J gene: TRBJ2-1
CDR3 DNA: TGCGCCAGCAGCCGGGACAGGGGGACCTCACTCTACAATGAGCAGTTCTTC
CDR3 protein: CASSRDRGTSLYNEQFF